This T cell receptor beta chain came from a study of vaccination and CD4 T cells after COVID-19. Study background: Stimulation of cells relied on overlapping spike peptides derived from SARS-CoV-2, HCoV-NL63, HCoV-OC43 and HCoV-229E.

A remark on this clonotype: Its antigen is as yet unknown.

Trimming at V came to 5 bases and at J to 11 bases, leaving 5 bases not matched to a gene. The germline V gene has CDR1 SEHNR and CDR2 FQNEAQ (reference sequence). There are 11 residues in the CDR3. CD4+ T cells that had been cultured provided DNA sequenced with the Oncomine TCR Beta short-read assay. TCRdb called the PCR reads again in MiXCR, with one record for every CDR3 protein. The sample consists of roughly 6,800 distinct CDR3 sequences, around 45% of them appearing once. Treatment denoted: roughly ten-day PBMC culture with coronavirus spike peptide pools or control peptides (ViraFEST assay). Collection of the unexposed donor's CD4+ T cells took place before the COVID-19 pandemic (2011-2018). Antigen-specific T cells were expanded with peptide pools by ViraFEST, and TCRs were then sequenced.

The source of this sequence is a human donor in good health. Sequences were obtained from CD4+ T cells from blood, cultured in vitro. The chain employs TRBV7-9 and TRBJ1-1; 7 bases agree with TRBD1. CDR3 loop: CASSPQGGAFF. CDR3 sequence (DNA): TGTGCCAGCAGCCCCCAGGGGGGCGCTTTCTTT.